Here is one T cell receptor beta chain with its context. V lost 0 bases, J lost 8 bases, and 17 bases lay in between. Germline CDR1 is SGHRS and CDR2 is YFSETQ. The CDR3 sequence is 15 residues long. Patients of the Seattle cohort, enrolled during active infection, were followed longitudinally. The sample originates from a study of blood T cell repertoires in COVID-19. The wider study: Samples came from the United States, Italy and Spain, spanning acute and convalescent COVID-19. Nucleic acid was either cDNA or gDNA, and it came from T cells, B-cell-depleted T cells, or PBMCs.

The authors' processing: For nucleated cells, counts were estimated from reference gene primer amplification. Assay: immunoSEQ multiplex PCR; the TCRdb copy retains only in-frame clones and omits some. Clone size and V and J calls were adopted from that table, with D and trimming inferred from the DNA. Here the sample spans around 250,000 clones, roughly 86% being singletons. The source is a woman of 80 years or more with COVID-19, enrolled during active disease. Sequencing used peripheral blood. J is TRBJ1-2 and V is TRBV5-1; D is unresolved. For the CDR3, the DNA is TGCGCCAGCAGCTTGGCCGGCGGCATCGTCGAAGGCTACACCTTC. It codes for CASSLAGGIVEGYTF.